This T cell receptor beta chain came from a study of blood T cell repertoires in COVID-19. Some clones are missing from TCRdb's copy, which holds only in-frame ones; the method was immunoSEQ multiplex PCR. In the table there are roughly 110,000 clones, approximately 88% of which are singletons. Source material: peripheral blood. The origin of this receptor is an older woman with acute or convalescent COVID-19.

CDR3 in amino acids: CATSDFELGCEGRGNTEAFF. CDR3 coding DNA: TGTGCCACCAGTGATTTCGAGTTGGGCTGTGAGGGGAGGGGGAACACTGAAGCTTTCTTT. This chain joins TRBV24-1 and TRBJ1-1; a possible D gene is TRBD1 (5 bases). V lost 1 base and J lost 1, with 24 bases in between. The length of the CDR3 is 20 residues. Per the germline V gene, CDR1 is KGHDR and CDR2 is SFDVKD.